The T cell receptor beta chain under discussion was sequenced for a study of PD-1 blockade in mismatch repair-deficient tumors. Points from the study as a whole: Tumor-resident clones, often absent from pretreatment blood, expanded after pembrolizumab and then contracted.

The method was immunoSEQ multiplex PCR; TCRdb's version includes in-frame clones alone and lacks a portion of them. The table includes about 110,000 clones, about 74% detected once. Mismatch repair deficiency was confirmed in all patients, by PCR or immunohistochemistry. Three pembrolizumab responders had their TCRs sequenced. A note on this clone: What it binds is unknown. An end of the junction differs from the germline gene, which may be a read error.

From germline, CDR1 is SGHNT and CDR2 YYREEE (reference sequence). The CDR3 runs 16 residues. This clonotype originated in an adult with mismatch repair-deficient cancer. The chain recombines TRBV5-4 with TRBJ2-7; 9 nucleotides align to TRBD2. The sequencing used peripheral blood, collected 60 weeks after starting pembrolizumab. The CDR3 nucleotides read TGCGCCAGCAGCCAAGATAGTACTAGCGGGTTCTACGAGCAGTACTTC. Translated, it gives CASSQDSTSGFYEQYF.